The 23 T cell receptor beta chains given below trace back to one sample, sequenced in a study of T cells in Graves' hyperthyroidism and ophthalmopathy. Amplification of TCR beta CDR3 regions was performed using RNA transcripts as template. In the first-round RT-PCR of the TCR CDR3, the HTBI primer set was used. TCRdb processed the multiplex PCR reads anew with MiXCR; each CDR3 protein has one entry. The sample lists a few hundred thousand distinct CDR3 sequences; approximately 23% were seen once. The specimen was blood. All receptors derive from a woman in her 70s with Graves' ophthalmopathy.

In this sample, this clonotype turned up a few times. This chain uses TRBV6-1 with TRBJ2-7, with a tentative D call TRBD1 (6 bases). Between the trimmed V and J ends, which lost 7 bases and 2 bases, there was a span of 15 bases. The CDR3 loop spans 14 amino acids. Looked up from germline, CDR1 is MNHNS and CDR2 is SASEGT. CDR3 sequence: CASNPRAGAYEQYF. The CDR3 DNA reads TGTGCCAGCAACCCGAGGGCAGGGGCCTACGAGCAGTACTTC.

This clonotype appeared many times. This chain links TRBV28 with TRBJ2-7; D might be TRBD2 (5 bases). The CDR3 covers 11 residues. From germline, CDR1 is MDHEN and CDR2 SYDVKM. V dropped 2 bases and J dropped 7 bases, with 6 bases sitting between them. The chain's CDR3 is CASSLRGEQYF. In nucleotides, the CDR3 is TGTGCCAGCAGTTTACGAGGGGAGCAGTACTTC.

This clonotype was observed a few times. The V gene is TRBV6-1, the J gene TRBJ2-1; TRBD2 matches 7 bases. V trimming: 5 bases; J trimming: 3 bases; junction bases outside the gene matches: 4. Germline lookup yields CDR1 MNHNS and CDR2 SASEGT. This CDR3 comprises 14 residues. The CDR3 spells CASSPGLFYNEQFF. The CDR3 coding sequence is TGTGCCAGCAGTCCGGGACTATTCTACAATGAGCAGTTCTTC.

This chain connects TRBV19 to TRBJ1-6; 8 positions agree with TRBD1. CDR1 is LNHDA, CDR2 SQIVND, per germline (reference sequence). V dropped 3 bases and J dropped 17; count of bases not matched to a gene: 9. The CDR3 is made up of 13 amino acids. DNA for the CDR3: TGTGCCAGTAGTATGGGACAGGTGGACCGAGTCCACTTT. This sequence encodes CASSMGQVDRVHF.

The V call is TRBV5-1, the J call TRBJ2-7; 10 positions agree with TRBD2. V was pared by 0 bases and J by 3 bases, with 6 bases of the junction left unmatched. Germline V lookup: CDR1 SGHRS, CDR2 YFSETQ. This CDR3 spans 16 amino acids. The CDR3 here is CASSLASGGIGYEQYF. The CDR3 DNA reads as TGCGCCAGCAGCTTGGCTAGCGGGGGTATTGGCTACGAGCAGTACTTC.

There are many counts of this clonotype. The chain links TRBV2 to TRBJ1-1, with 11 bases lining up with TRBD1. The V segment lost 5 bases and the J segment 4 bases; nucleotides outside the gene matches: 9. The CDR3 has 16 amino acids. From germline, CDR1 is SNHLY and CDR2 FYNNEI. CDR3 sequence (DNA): TGTGCCAGCAGTCTTGGACAGGGGGCGGTGAGCACTGAAGCTTTCTTT. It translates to CASSLGQGAVSTEAFF. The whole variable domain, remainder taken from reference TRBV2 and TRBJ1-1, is EPEVTQTPSHQVTQMGQEVILRCVPISNHLYFYWYRQILGQKVEFLVSFYNNEISEKSEIFDDQFSVERPDGSNFTLKIRSTKLEDSAMYFCASSLGQGAVSTEAFFGQGTRLTVV.

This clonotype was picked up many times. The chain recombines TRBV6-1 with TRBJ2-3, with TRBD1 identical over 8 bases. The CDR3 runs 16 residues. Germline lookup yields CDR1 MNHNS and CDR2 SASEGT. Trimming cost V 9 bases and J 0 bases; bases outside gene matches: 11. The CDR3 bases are TGTGCCAGGCCAGGGGGCTACTATCTGAGCACAGATACGCAGTATTTT. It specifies CARPGGYYLSTDTQYF.

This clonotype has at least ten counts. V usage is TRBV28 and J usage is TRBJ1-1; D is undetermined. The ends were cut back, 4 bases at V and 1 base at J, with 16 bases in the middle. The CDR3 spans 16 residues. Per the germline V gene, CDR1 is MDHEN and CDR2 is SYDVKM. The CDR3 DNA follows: TGTGCCAGCAGTTCCCACGCGATGGACCAGAACACTGAAGCTTTCTTT. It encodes CASSSHAMDQNTEAFF.

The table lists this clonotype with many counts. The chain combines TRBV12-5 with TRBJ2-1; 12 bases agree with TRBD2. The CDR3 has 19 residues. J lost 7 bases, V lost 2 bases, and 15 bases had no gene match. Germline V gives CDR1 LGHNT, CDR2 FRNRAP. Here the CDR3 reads CASGLRRLAGDREGNEQFF. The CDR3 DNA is TGTGCTAGTGGTTTGCGGCGACTAGCGGGAGATAGGGAGGGGAATGAGCAGTTCTTC. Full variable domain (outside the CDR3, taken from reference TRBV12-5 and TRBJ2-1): DARVTQTPRHKVTEMGQEVTMRCQPILGHNTVFWYRQTMMQGLELLAYFRNRAPLDDSGMPKDRFSAEMPDATLATLKIQPSEPRDSAVYFCASGLRRLAGDREGNEQFFGPGTRLTVL.

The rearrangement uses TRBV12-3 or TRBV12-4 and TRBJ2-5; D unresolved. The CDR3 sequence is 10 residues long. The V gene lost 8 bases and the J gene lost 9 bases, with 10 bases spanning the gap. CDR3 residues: CASGIEAQYF. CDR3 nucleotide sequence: TGTGCCAGCGGCATTGAGGCCCAGTACTTC.

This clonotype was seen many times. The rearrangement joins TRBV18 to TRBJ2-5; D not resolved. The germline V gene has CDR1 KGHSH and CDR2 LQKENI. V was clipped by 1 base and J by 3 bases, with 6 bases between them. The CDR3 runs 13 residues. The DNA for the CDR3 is TGTGCCAGCTCACCACTAGGAAAAGAGACCCAGTACTTC. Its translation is CASSPLGKETQYF.

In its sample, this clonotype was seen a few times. The CDR3 protein is CASSSAQVLNTEAFF. The CDR3 DNA follows: TGTGCCAGCAGCTCAGCTCAGGTTCTAAACACTGAAGCTTTCTTT. The chain joins TRBV7-9 to TRBJ1-1; no definite D call. The CDR3 has 15 amino acids. V lost 4 bases to trimming and J lost 2 bases, with 14 bases between them. Germline loops: CDR1 SEHNR, CDR2 FQNEAQ (reference sequence).

CDR3 amino acids: CASSQVGPTYNEQFF. The CDR3 DNA reads TGCGCCAGCAGCCAAGTAGGGCCAACCTACAATGAGCAGTTCTTC. The V and J genes are TRBV4-1 and TRBJ2-1; D is ambiguous. The CDR3 covers 15 residues. Germline V gene data show CDR1 as MGHRA and CDR2 as YSYEKL. V lost 1 base and J lost 2, with 9 bases in between.

For the CDR3, the DNA is TGCAGTGCTGGGGTAGGACAGGGGATGGAAAAACTGTTTTTT. Its protein is CSAGVGQGMEKLFF. This chain uses TRBV20-1 with TRBJ1-4, with 9 bases fitting TRBD1. After removal of 5 bases from V and 8 bases from J, the junction contained 9 bases not matched to a gene. Per germline, CDR1 DFQATT and CDR2 SNEGSKA (reference sequence). This CDR3 contains 14 residues.

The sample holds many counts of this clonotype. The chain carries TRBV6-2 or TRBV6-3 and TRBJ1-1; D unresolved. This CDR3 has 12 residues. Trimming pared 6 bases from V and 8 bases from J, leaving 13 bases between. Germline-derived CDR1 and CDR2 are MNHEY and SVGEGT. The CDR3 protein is CASRAGPGEAFF. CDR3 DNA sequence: TGTGCCAGCAGAGCGGGCCCGGGGGAAGCTTTCTTT.

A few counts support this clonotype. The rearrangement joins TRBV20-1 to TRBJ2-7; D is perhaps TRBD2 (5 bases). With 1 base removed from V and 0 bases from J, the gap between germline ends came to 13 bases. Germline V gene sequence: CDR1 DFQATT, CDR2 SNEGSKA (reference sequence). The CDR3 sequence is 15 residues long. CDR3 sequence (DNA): TGCAGTGCTAGAGCCCCACGGCGGGCCTCCTACGAGCAGTACTTC. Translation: CSARAPRRASYEQYF.

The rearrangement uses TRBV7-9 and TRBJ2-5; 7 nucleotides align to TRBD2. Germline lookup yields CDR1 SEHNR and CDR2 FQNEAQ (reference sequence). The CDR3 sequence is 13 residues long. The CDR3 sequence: CAQSRGGQETQYF. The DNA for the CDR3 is TGTGCTCAATCCCGCGGGGGTCAAGAGACCCAGTACTTC.

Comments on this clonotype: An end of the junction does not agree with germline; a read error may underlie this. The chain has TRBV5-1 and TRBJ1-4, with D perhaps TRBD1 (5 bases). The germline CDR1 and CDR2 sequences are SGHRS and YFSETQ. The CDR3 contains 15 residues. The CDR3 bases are TGCGCCAGCAGAGAACAGGCCCAAACTAATGGAAAACTGTTTTTT. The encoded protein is CASREQAQTNGKLFF.

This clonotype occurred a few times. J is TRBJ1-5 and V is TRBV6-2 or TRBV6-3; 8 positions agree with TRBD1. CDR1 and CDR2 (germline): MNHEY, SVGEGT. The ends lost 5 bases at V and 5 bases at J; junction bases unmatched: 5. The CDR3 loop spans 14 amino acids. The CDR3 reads CASSTRTGHQPQHF. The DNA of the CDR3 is TGTGCCAGCAGTACAAGGACAGGGCATCAGCCCCAGCATTTT.

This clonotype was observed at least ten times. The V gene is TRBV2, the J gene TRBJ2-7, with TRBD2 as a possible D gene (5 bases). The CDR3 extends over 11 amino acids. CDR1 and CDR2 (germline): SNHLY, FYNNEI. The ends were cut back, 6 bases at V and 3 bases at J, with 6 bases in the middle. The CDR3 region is CASSGNYEQYF. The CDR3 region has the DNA TGTGCCAGCAGCGGGAACTACGAGCAGTACTTC.

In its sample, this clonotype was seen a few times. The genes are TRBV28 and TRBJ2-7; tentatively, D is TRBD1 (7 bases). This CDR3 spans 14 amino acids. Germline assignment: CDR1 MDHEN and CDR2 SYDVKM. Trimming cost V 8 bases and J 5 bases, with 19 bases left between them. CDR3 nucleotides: TGTGCCAGCGGCCAGGGGGGCACCCCCCACGAGCAGTACTTC. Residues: CASGQGGTPHEQYF.

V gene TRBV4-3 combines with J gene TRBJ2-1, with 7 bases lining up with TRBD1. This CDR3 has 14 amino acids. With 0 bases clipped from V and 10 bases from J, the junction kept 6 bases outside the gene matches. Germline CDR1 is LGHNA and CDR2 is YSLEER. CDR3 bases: TGCGCCAGCAGCCAAGATCTGGGACAGATGGAGCAGTTCTTC. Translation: CASSQDLGQMEQFF.

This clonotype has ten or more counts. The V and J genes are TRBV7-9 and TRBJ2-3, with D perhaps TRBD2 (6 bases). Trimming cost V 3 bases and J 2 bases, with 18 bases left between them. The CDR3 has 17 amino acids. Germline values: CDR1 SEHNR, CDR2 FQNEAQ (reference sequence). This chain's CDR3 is CASSLFIPRDPTDTQYF. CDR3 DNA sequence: TGTGCCAGCAGCTTGTTCATCCCGCGGGATCCCACAGATACGCAGTATTTT.